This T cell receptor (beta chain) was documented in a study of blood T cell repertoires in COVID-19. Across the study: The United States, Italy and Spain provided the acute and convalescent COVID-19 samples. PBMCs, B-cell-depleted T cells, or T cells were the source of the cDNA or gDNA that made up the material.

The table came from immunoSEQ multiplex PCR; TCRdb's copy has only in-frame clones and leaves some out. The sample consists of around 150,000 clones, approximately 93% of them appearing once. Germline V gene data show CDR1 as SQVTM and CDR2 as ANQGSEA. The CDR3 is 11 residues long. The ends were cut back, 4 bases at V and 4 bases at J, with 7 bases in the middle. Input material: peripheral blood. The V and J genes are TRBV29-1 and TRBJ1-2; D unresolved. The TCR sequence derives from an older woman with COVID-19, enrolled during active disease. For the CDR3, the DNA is TGCAGCGTTGGTCTGAGCTATGGCTACACCTTC. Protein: CSVGLSYGYTF.